The 28 T cell receptor beta chains listed next were all sequenced from one sample in a study of CD8+ T cells in alopecia areata. As the sequencing template, cDNA was produced by extracting RNA and reverse transcribing it. Some clones are missing from TCRdb's copy, which holds only in-frame ones; the method was immunoSEQ multiplex PCR. In total the sample includes around 110,000 clones, none of them seen once. Sequenced material: lesional skin. These receptors came from a C3H/HeJ mouse with alopecia areata. This mouse strain has H2-k as its MHC haplotype.

A remark on this clone: The genes are named according to mouse. Read data end 4 residues before the CDR3 end; the end is taken from the germline J gene. The V call is TRBV13-1, the J call TRBJ1-2; 8 bases are shared with TRBD1. J was trimmed by 0 bases and V by 2 bases; bases with no gene match: 3. Germline V gene sequence: CDR1 NSHNY, CDR2 SYGAGN. The CDR3 length is 15 residues. The CDR3 region is CASSEMGQANSDYTF. The part of the CDR3 DNA that was read is TGTGCCAGCAGTGAGATGGGACAGGCAAACTCC.

This clone turned up a few times. TCRdb and the translated DNA give different amino acids at residue 10; the protein presented here is the one translated from the DNA. The gene names here belong to mouse. The CDR3 end is not reached by the read, which stops 3 residues before it; the germline J gene fills it in. The chain joins TRBV13-3 to TRBJ1-6, with D possibly TRBD1 on 6 matching bases. TRBJ1-6 is noted as an ORF with a role that remains uncertain. There are 13 residues in the CDR3. Trimming pared 5 bases from V and 7 bases from J, leaving 10 bases between. CDR1 NNHDY and CDR2 SYVADS come from the germline V gene. The DNA read from the CDR3 is TGTGCCAGCAGCCTTCAGGGGAATTCGCCC. This sequence encodes CASSLQGNSP. The whole CDR3 reads CASSLQGNSPLYF.

A word on this clone: Genes here carry mouse names. The DNA ends 4 residues before the CDR3 does, and the rest of the CDR3 is filled in from the germline J gene. This chain links TRBV31 with TRBJ2-5; the D is unclear. Germline V gene lookup returns CDR1 GKSSPN and CDR2 SITVG. The germline V and J ends were trimmed by 0 bases and 1 base, with 8 bases remaining between them. This CDR3 region has 14 residues. The CDR3 region is CAWSLTEDQDTQYF. CDR3 DNA, as far as it was read: TGTGCCTGGAGTCTAACAGAAGACCAAGAC.

This clone has just a few counts. Gene and germline names: mouse. The missing CDR3 end, 4 residues past where the read stops, is filled in from the germline J gene. The rearrangement uses TRBV14 and TRBJ2-1, with D possibly being TRBD2 (6 bases). The germline V gene has CDR1 SGHDT and CDR2 FRDEAV. This CDR3 spans 14 amino acids. V gave up 5 bases and J gave up 1 base, with 10 bases separating them. The CDR3 DNA, read in part, is TGTGCCAGCAGCGACGACTGGAACTATGCT. Protein product: CASSDDWNYA. Given in full, the CDR3 is CASSDDWNYAEQFF.

This clone was detected only a few times. Gene and germline names: mouse. The sequence runs out 4 residues before the end of the CDR3; the remainder is reconstructed from the germline J gene. The chain recombines TRBV14 with TRBJ2-3; 10 bases line up with TRBD1. This CDR3 has 16 residues. The V gene end was trimmed by 5 bases and the J gene end by 1 base; junction bases not matched to a gene: 7. The germline V gene encodes CDR1 SGHDT and CDR2 FRDEAV. Incomplete CDR3 DNA: TGTGCCAGCAGCCCCGGGACAGGGGAGGGTGCAGAA. Translated: CASSPGTGEGAE. The entire CDR3 is CASSPGTGEGAETLYF.

This clone has more than one count but fewer than ten. Mouse germline and gene names are used. The read terminates 4 residues before the CDR3 end, so the remaining end is supplied by the germline J gene. This chain connects TRBV19 to TRBJ2-1; no reliable D call. V was clipped by 0 bases and J by 1 base, with 8 bases between them. This CDR3 contains 15 residues. Germline V gene sequence: CDR1 FNHDT, CDR2 SITEND (reference sequence). CDR3 DNA, as far as it was read: TGTGCCAGCAGTATAGTGGCAGGAAACTATGCT. It yields the protein CASSIVAGNYA. The whole CDR3 is CASSIVAGNYAEQFF.

This clone was seen at least ten times. Gene names refer to mouse genes. The read stops 4 residues short of the end of the CDR3; the missing end is completed from the germline J gene. The rearrangement uses TRBV1 and TRBJ2-1; 7 nucleotides line up with TRBD2. The V gene's germline CDR1 is NSQYPW and CDR2 LRSPGD (reference sequence). V shed 0 bases and J 2 bases; nucleotides not matched to a gene: 4. The CDR3 consists of 16 residues. CDR3 sequence reads: CTCSADGLGDYAEQFF. The sequenced part of the CDR3 DNA is TGCACCTGCAGTGCAGATGGGCTGGGGGACTATGCT.

This clone was recorded a few times. Mouse gene names apply. Read data end 4 residues before the CDR3 end; the end is taken from the germline J gene. The J gene is TRBJ2-1, the V gene TRBV1, with TRBD2 matching over 10 bases. Germline CDR1 reads NSQYPW; CDR2 reads LRSPGD (reference sequence). J was trimmed by 3 bases and V by 0 bases; bases with no gene match: 2. This CDR3 region has 16 residues. CDR3 amino acids: CTCSAEDWGVYAEQFF. CDR3 DNA (partial): TGCACCTGCAGTGCAGAAGACTGGGGGGTCTATGCT.

This clone was picked up a small number of times. The protein in this entry is translated from the DNA; at residue 11 it differs from the protein listed in TCRdb. Gene labels here are mouse ones. The read ends 3 residues early relative to the CDR3; the germline J gene fills the gap. V gene TRBV3 combines with J gene TRBJ1-6; D not certain. TRBJ1-6 counts as an open reading frame of uncertain function. The germline V gene has CDR1 SNHLY and CDR2 FYNGKV (reference sequence). V was pared by 3 bases and J by 7 bases, with 10 bases between. The CDR3 is 14 residues long. The CDR3 loop reads CASSFRSGNSPLYF. The covered CDR3 bases are TGTGCCAGCAGCTTCAGGTCTGGGAATTCGCCC.

This clone was seen a handful of times. Genes and germline are mouse. The CDR3 end is not reached by the read, which stops 4 residues before it; the germline J gene fills it in. The rearrangement links TRBV13-1 to TRBJ2-5; TRBD2 matches 10 bases. Germline-derived CDR1 and CDR2 are NSHNY and SYGAGN. With 2 bases clipped from V and 3 bases from J, the junction kept 3 bases outside the gene matches. The CDR3 has 15 amino acids. This CDR3 reads CASSEILGGQDTQYF. Partial CDR3 DNA: TGTGCCAGCAGTGAAATACTGGGGGGGCAAGAC.

This clone was counted a few times. Germline and genes: mouse. The read terminates 4 residues before the CDR3 end, so the remaining end is supplied by the germline J gene. J is TRBJ2-7 and V is TRBV17, with TRBD1 matching 9 bases. Germline V gives CDR1 MNHDT, CDR2 YYDKIL. The ends lost 8 bases at V and 3 bases at J; junction bases unmatched: 5. The CDR3 spans 13 residues. The CDR3 is CASAQTGGYEQYF. The part of the CDR3 DNA that was read is TGTGCTAGCGCTCAGACAGGGGGCTAT.

This clone was counted only a few times. Mouse names are used for the genes. The read gets to within 4 residues of the CDR3 end, and the germline J gene fills in the rest. The chain carries TRBV13-3 and TRBJ2-1; 12 bases fit TRBD2. From germline, CDR1 is NNHDY and CDR2 SYVADS. The CDR3 has 18 amino acids. Trimming removed 1 base from V and 1 base from J; junction bases left unmatched: 6. CDR3 protein: CASSDRGLGGLNYAEQFF. CDR3 DNA, as far as it was read: TGTGCCAGCAGTGATAGGGGACTGGGGGGCCTAAACTATGCT.

This clone was observed a few times. Any gene name here is a mouse gene name. The CDR3 end lies 4 residues beyond the end of the read and is filled in from the germline J gene. The chain uses TRBV13-3 and TRBJ2-4, with a tentative D call TRBD1 (6 bases). Germline CDR1 and CDR2: NNHDY and SYVADS. V was trimmed by 1 base and J by 0 bases, leaving 9 bases between them. The CDR3 has 15 amino acids. CDR3 DNA (partial): TGTGCCAGCAGTGATTGGGACAAAAGTCAAAAC. Translation: CASSDWDKSQN. The CDR3 in full is CASSDWDKSQNTLYF.

In its sample, this clone was seen a few times. Genes here carry mouse names. Read sequence stops 4 residues before the CDR3 end, and the germline J gene provides the missing end. The chain joins TRBV19 to TRBJ1-4, with 8 positions matching TRBD1. The germline V gene has CDR1 FNHDT and CDR2 SITEND (reference sequence). CDR3 length equals 15 residues. Trimming removed 4 bases from V and 4 bases from J; junction bases left unmatched: 6. The sequenced part of the CDR3 DNA is TGTGCCAGCAGTCCAGGGACAGGCTACAACGAA. As protein: CASSPGTGYNE. The whole CDR3 reads CASSPGTGYNERLFF.

This clone was counted many times. Germline and genes: mouse. The DNA ends 4 residues before the CDR3 does, and the rest of the CDR3 is filled in from the germline J gene. J is TRBJ2-3 and V is TRBV13-3; 14 nucleotides align to TRBD2. The CDR3 is 18 amino acids. V gave up 3 bases and J gave up 1 base; unmatched junction bases: 7. Germline-derived CDR1 and CDR2 are NNHDY and SYVADS. CDR3 DNA (partial): TGTGCCAGCAGTGTGGGACTGGGGGGGCGCGAACGTGCAGAA. This gives the protein CASSVGLGGRERAE. The whole CDR3 sequence is CASSVGLGGRERAETLYF.

As to this clone: These gene names are mouse names. The CDR3 goes on 4 residues after the read ends, and that part is filled in from the germline J gene. The genes are TRBV13-2 and TRBJ1-1; possible D gene TRBD1, 5 bases. CDR1 NNHNN and CDR2 SYGAGS come from the germline V gene (reference sequence). The CDR3 is made up of 12 amino acids. The part of the CDR3 DNA that was read is TGTGCCAGCGGGGGGGGGAGCCCA. Protein: CASGGGSP. From start to end, the CDR3 is CASGGGSPEVFF.

As regards this clone: Mouse gene names and germline throughout. The read terminates 4 residues ahead of where the CDR3 ends, so the germline J gene completes it. The chain joins TRBV13-1 to TRBJ2-1; 12 nucleotides match TRBD2. Looked up from germline, CDR1 is NSHNY and CDR2 is SYGAGN. The CDR3 has 17 amino acids. V trimming: 2 bases; J trimming: 0 bases; junction bases outside the gene matches: 3. CDR3 bases read: TGTGCCAGCAGTGACCGGGACTGGGGGGATAACTATGCT. Residues: CASSDRDWGDNYA. The complete CDR3 sequence is CASSDRDWGDNYAEQFF.

For this clone: Mouse names are used for the genes. The sequenced fragment ends 4 residues before the CDR3 boundary, so the rest is inferred from the germline J gene. The rearrangement links TRBV13-1 to TRBJ2-7; 11 nucleotides match TRBD2. The CDR3 has 14 residues. Germline V gene data show CDR1 as NSHNY and CDR2 as SYGAGN. The CDR3 sequence: CASSGTGGQYEQYF. The CDR3 DNA, read in part, is TGTGCCAGCAGTGGGACTGGGGGGCAATAT.

Details on this clone: The database protein in TCRdb disagrees with the DNA translation at residue 11; the sequence shown here was translated from the DNA. Mouse gene names and germline throughout. The CDR3 end lies 3 residues beyond the end of the read and is filled in from the germline J gene. J is TRBJ1-6 and V is TRBV19; 7 nucleotides line up with TRBD1. TRBJ1-6 qualifies as an ORF whose function is uncertain. The germline gives CDR1 FNHDT, CDR2 SITEND (reference sequence). The CDR3 totals 14 residues. V lost 1 base, J lost 6 bases, and 1 base stayed unmatched. The sequenced part of the CDR3 DNA is TGTGCCAGCAGTATACGGGACAGTAATTCGCCC. This sequence encodes CASSIRDSNSP. The whole CDR3 sequence reads CASSIRDSNSPLYF.

This clone was detected ten times or more. Genes here carry mouse names. The CDR3 reads CASSSPGLGEDTQYF. CDR3 bases read: TGTGCCAGCAGCTCCCCGGGACTGGGGGAAGAC. The chain has TRBV13-3 and TRBJ2-5, with TRBD2 matching 11 bases. The read ends 4 residues early relative to the CDR3; the germline J gene fills the gap. This CDR3 is 15 amino acids long. The germline gives CDR1 NNHDY, CDR2 SYVADS. The full variable domain, completed using reference TRBV13-3 and TRBJ2-5, is EAAVTQSPRSKVAVTGGKVTLSCHQTNNHDYMYWYRQDTGHGLRLIHYSYVADSTEKGDIPDGYKASRPSQENFSLILELASLSQTAVYFCASSSPGLGEDTQYFGPGTRLLVL.

As for this clone: The gene names here belong to mouse. The CDR3 loop reads CASSIEGWGNTGQLYF. CDR3 bases read: TGTGCCAGCAGTATAGAGGGTTGGGGAAACACCGGG. The genes are TRBV19 and TRBJ2-2; possibly TRBD2 for D (5 bases). The read ends 4 residues early relative to the CDR3; the germline J gene fills the gap. This CDR3 is built from 16 residues. From germline, CDR1 is FNHDT and CDR2 SITEND (reference sequence). V dropped 0 bases and J dropped 1 base, with 10 bases sitting between them.

In this sample, this clone turned up a few times. An end of the junction does not agree with germline; a read error may underlie this. The genes and germline here are from mouse. The read gets to within 4 residues of the CDR3 end, and the germline J gene fills in the rest. The chain links TRBV19 to TRBJ1-2, with 7 bases fitting TRBD1. The length of the CDR3 is 15 residues. CDR1 is FNHDT, CDR2 SITEND, per germline (reference sequence). The chain's CDR3 is CANSTRQGPNSDYTF. The CDR3 DNA, read in part, is TGTGCCAACAGTACCCGACAGGGTCCAAACTCC.

This clone has just a few counts. Mouse gene names and germline throughout. The observed sequence ends 4 residues before the CDR3 terminus, with the missing tail filled in from the germline J gene. The rearrangement links TRBV19 to TRBJ2-7, with 9 bases lining up with TRBD2. The CDR3 spans 15 residues. The trim removed 4 bases at V and 0 bases at J, leaving 5 bases unmatched. Germline loops: CDR1 FNHDT, CDR2 SITEND (reference sequence). CDR3 DNA (partial): TGTGCCAGCAGTCTTTACTGGGGGGACTCCTAT. It translates to CASSLYWGDSY. The CDR3 reads in full as CASSLYWGDSYEQYF.

This clone was detected only a few times. A mismatch at residue 12 separates the TCRdb protein from the translated DNA, so the protein presented here was translated from the DNA. Here the gene names and germline are mouse. The read stops 3 residues short of the end of the CDR3; the missing end is completed from the germline J gene. V gene TRBV1 combines with J gene TRBJ1-6, with D tentatively TRBD1 (5 bases). TRBJ1-6 is treated as an ORF (open reading frame) with a function not yet certain. This CDR3 spans 15 amino acids. The V end lost 1 base, the J end lost 7 bases, and 11 bases lay between the germline ends. The germline CDR1 and CDR2 sequences are NSQYPW and LRSPGD (reference sequence). CDR3 DNA (partial): TGCACCTGCAGTGCAGGGACATATCCAAATTCGCCC. As protein: CTCSAGTYPNSP. The entire CDR3 protein reads CTCSAGTYPNSPLYF.

Concerning this clone: Gene names denote mouse genes. The read stops 4 residues short of the end of the CDR3; the missing end is completed from the germline J gene. The chain is built from TRBV13-3 and TRBJ2-4, with 9 nucleotides matching TRBD1. The CDR3 spans 14 residues. Germline V gene sequence: CDR1 NNHDY, CDR2 SYVADS. The CDR3 protein is CASSESGTGNTLYF. CDR3 DNA (partial): TGTGCCAGCAGTGAGTCCGGGACAGGGAAC.

Turning to this clone: Germline and genes here are mouse. The missing CDR3 end, 4 residues past where the read stops, is filled in from the germline J gene. The chain carries TRBV13-3 and TRBJ2-1; TRBD1 aligns across 8 bases. Germline loops: CDR1 NNHDY, CDR2 SYVADS. The J segment lost 3 bases and the V segment lost 0 bases, leaving 5 bases of the junction unmatched. CDR3 size: 16 residues. The CDR3 bases that were read are TGTGCCAGCAGTGATGCGAGGACAGGGCCCTATGCT. This gives the protein CASSDARTGPYA. The entire CDR3 sequence reads CASSDARTGPYAEQFF.

This clone was seen more than once but under ten times. Germline and genes: mouse. The sequence runs out 4 residues before the end of the CDR3; the remainder is reconstructed from the germline J gene. The chain uses TRBV13-1 and TRBJ2-7, with D maybe TRBD1 (6 bases). Germline values: CDR1 NSHNY, CDR2 SYGAGN. V lost 1 base and J 0 bases, leaving 11 bases between the germline ends. This CDR3 is 15 amino acids long. CDR3 region: CASSDKGQSSYEQYF. The sequenced part of the CDR3 DNA is TGTGCCAGCAGTGATAAGGGACAAAGCTCCTAT.

In its sample, this clone was seen a few times. Any gene name here is a mouse gene name. The read ends 4 residues early relative to the CDR3; the germline J gene fills the gap. The chain couples TRBV19 to TRBJ2-3; 12 nucleotides agree with TRBD1. Germline lookup yields CDR1 FNHDT and CDR2 SITEND (reference sequence). Trimming removed 3 bases from V and 1 base from J; junction bases left unmatched: 3. CDR3 length equals 16 residues. The CDR3 bases that were read are TGTGCCAGCAGTAGGGACAGGGGGCAAGGTGCAGAA. As protein: CASSRDRGQGAE. The CDR3 reads in full as CASSRDRGQGAETLYF.